This TCR beta chain originates from a study of long-term antiretroviral therapy in people with HIV. General observations from the study: Pre-ART-expanded clones dominated the repertoire at all time points. Control repertoires displayed wider CDR3 length ranges than the HIV repertoires.

A v3.0 immunoSEQ assay was performed at survey level. TCRdb's table, derived via immunoSEQ multiplex PCR, lists solely in-frame clones and lacks some. The sample shows tens of thousands of clones, roughly four fifths of them seen only once. Each participant with HIV received care in the United States. The samples comprised roughly 1-11 million cryopreserved PBMC ahead of DNA extraction. With 4 bases removed from V and 5 bases from J, the gap between germline ends came to 17 bases. Germline V gene data show CDR1 as MGHDK and CDR2 as SYGVNS. The CDR3 loop spans 15 amino acids. To note about this clone: Its antigen is still unknown.

Material: unsorted PBMCs, obtained 0.4 years after starting antiretroviral therapy. The chain has TRBV25-1 and TRBJ2-5, with D maybe TRBD2 (6 bases). The source is a man in his fifties with HIV. CDR3 residues: CASSAEGRPSETQYF. CDR3 in DNA: TGTGCCAGCAGTGCGGAGGGGCGACCAAGCGAGACCCAGTACTTC.